Below are 32 T cell receptor beta chains sequenced from a single sample in a study of T cell clonality in common variable immunodeficiency. Study results and limitations: In common variable immunodeficiency, TCR beta chains reportedly carried fewer deletions and N-nucleotide insertions.

The antigens for these receptors are not known. The repertoire was sequenced with immunoSEQ multiplex PCR; TCRdb's copy has only in-frame clones and lacks some. The sample was found to contain more than 20,000 clones, and every one recurs. Material for sequencing was peripheral blood mononuclear cells. These receptor sequences come from a human donor with common variable immunodeficiency.

On this clone itself: The read comes to an end 3 residues before the CDR3 does, leaving the germline J gene to fill in the end. V is TRBV5-1 and J is TRBJ1-1; D gene ambiguous. The CDR3 extends over 15 amino acids. Trimming shortened V by 0 bases and J by 2 bases, and 11 bases separated the two germline ends. Germline CDR1 reads SGHRS; CDR2 reads YFSETQ. CDR3 sequence reads: CASSLGPGDNTEAFF. The DNA read from the CDR3 is TGCGCCAGCAGCTTGGGACCCGGGGATAACACTGAA.

A remark on this clone: The sequence runs out 3 residues before the end of the CDR3; the remainder is reconstructed from the germline J gene. J is TRBJ2-5 and V is TRBV20-1; D is perhaps TRBD1 (5 bases). The CDR3 runs 15 residues. Germline CDR1 is DFQATT and CDR2 is SNEGSKA (reference sequence). V lost 3 bases, J lost 5 bases, and 19 bases lay in between. CDR3 DNA, as far as it was read: TGCAGTGCTAGGATCCCCTCAGGGTTTACGGAGACC. It translates to CSARIPSGFTET. The whole CDR3 sequence is CSARIPSGFTETQYF.

Concerning this clone: With the read ending 3 residues before the CDR3 end, the germline J gene is used to fill in that end. The chain couples TRBV7-9 to TRBJ2-7; no clear D gene. The germline CDR1 and CDR2 sequences are SEHNR and FQNEAQ (reference sequence). V dropped 4 bases and J dropped 2 bases, with 15 bases sitting between them. The CDR3 has 15 amino acids. CDR3 amino acids: CASSSIWVTPYEQYF. The DNA read from the CDR3 is TGTGCCAGCAGCTCTATCTGGGTGACACCCTACGAG.

Notes on this clone: The read terminates 3 residues before the CDR3 end, so the remaining end is supplied by the germline J gene. This rearrangement joins TRBV2 to TRBJ2-1; the D gene is possibly TRBD1 (6 bases). The CDR3 covers 15 residues. V gave up 6 bases and J gave up 1 base, with 13 bases separating them. Germline assignment: CDR1 SNHLY and CDR2 FYNNEI. The CDR3 bases that were read are TGTGCCAGCAGGGGCAACAGGGAATCCTACAATGAG. This gives the protein CASRGNRESYNE. The entire CDR3 sequence reads CASRGNRESYNEQFF.

The CDR3 spells CASSSVPGQGVYEQYF. The covered CDR3 bases are TGCGCCAGCAGCAGCGTACCGGGACAGGGGGTCTACGAG. The chain uses TRBV5-1 and TRBJ2-7; 11 positions match TRBD1. The CDR3 end lies 3 residues beyond the end of the read and is filled in from the germline J gene. With 4 bases clipped from V and 3 bases from J, the junction kept 9 bases outside the gene matches. From germline, CDR1 is SGHRS and CDR2 YFSETQ. The CDR3 consists of 16 residues.

To note about this clone: The read ends 3 residues early relative to the CDR3; the germline J gene fills the gap. The chain uses TRBV30 and TRBJ1-4; D is uncertain. This CDR3 has 13 amino acids. Germline CDR1 is GTSNPN and CDR2 is SVGIG (reference sequence). Between the trimmed V and J ends, which lost 3 bases and 8 bases, there was a span of 13 bases. The CDR3 reads CAWRRGEWEKLFF. The CDR3 bases that were read are TGTGCCTGGAGGCGCGGGGAATGGGAAAAA. The full variable domain, rest sourced from reference TRBV30 and TRBJ1-4, is SQTIHQWPATLVQPVGSPLSLECTVEGTSNPNLYWYRQAAGRGLQLLFYSVGIGQISSEVPQNLSASRPQDRQFILSSKKLLLSDSGFYLCAWRRGEWEKLFFGSGTQLSVL.

Concerning this clone: The read terminates 3 residues before the CDR3 end, so the remaining end is supplied by the germline J gene. This chain uses TRBV18 with TRBJ1-5, with 8 bases lining up with TRBD1. Germline V CDR1 and CDR2: KGHSH, LQKENI. This CDR3 spans 14 amino acids. After removal of 3 bases from V and 7 bases from J, the junction contained 5 bases not matched to a gene. CDR3 DNA, as far as it was read: TGTGCCAGCTCACCCTCGGCAGGGGGCCAGCCC. This translates into CASSPSAGGQP. The full CDR3 protein is CASSPSAGGQPQHF.

This clone was detected many times. CDR3 DNA (partial): TGTGCCAGCACAGCCGGATTCACAGATACG. Translating gives CASTAGFTDT. The complete CDR3 protein is CASTAGFTDTQYF. This rearrangement joins TRBV18 to TRBJ2-3; D is uncertain. With the read ending 3 residues before the CDR3 end, the germline J gene is used to fill in that end. The CDR3 has 13 residues. V gave up 8 bases and J gave up 2 bases, with 11 bases separating them. Per germline, CDR1 KGHSH and CDR2 LQKENI.

Within the sample, this clone is medium-sized. Read coverage stops 3 residues before the CDR3 terminus; the germline J gene supplies the remainder. V gene TRBV9 combines with J gene TRBJ2-5, with D perhaps TRBD1 (6 bases). Per the germline V gene, CDR1 is SGDLS and CDR2 is YYNGEE. The CDR3 runs 15 residues. Trimming cost V 0 bases and J 7 bases, with 16 bases left between them. This CDR3 reads CASSVAAQGIGTQYF. The part of the CDR3 DNA that was read is TGTGCCAGCAGCGTAGCGGCTCAGGGGATTGGGACC.

This clone was picked up a small number of times. The CDR3 end falls 3 residues outside the read, so it is completed with the germline J gene. The rearrangement links TRBV7-9 to TRBJ1-6, with no clear D. This CDR3 spans 13 amino acids. Trimming cost V 11 bases and J 5 bases, with 13 bases left between them. CDR1 SEHNR and CDR2 FQNEAQ come from the germline V gene (reference sequence). The CDR3 bases that were read are TGTGCCGTCACCCCAACAGATAATTCACCC. Protein product: CAVTPTDNSP. The complete CDR3 reads CAVTPTDNSPLHF.

On this clone: The read ends 3 residues before the CDR3 terminus; that terminus is restored from the germline J gene. This chain connects TRBV2 to TRBJ2-3; TRBD2 aligns across 9 bases. Trimming removed 4 bases from V and 1 base from J; junction bases left unmatched: 3. The CDR3 is 15 residues long. Germline CDR1 and CDR2: SNHLY and FYNNEI. The DNA read from the CDR3 is TGTGCCAGCAGTGCCCGACTAGCGGGCACAGATACG. It encodes CASSARLAGTDT. The full CDR3 protein reads CASSARLAGTDTQYF.

This clone was picked up many times. The read gets to within 3 residues of the CDR3 end, and the germline J gene fills in the rest. This rearrangement joins TRBV27 to TRBJ2-1; 8 bases line up with TRBD2. After removal of 5 bases from V and 8 bases from J, the junction contained 8 bases not matched to a gene. The CDR3 consists of 14 residues. The germline gives CDR1 MNHEY, CDR2 SMNVEV (reference sequence). CDR3 residues: CASSPGTRAHEQFF. CDR3 bases read: TGTGCCAGCAGTCCCGGGACTAGGGCCCATGAG.

This clone was detected a few times. The CDR3 end falls 3 residues outside the read, so it is completed with the germline J gene. The chain employs TRBV19 and TRBJ1-5, with D possibly matching TRBD1 (5 bases). V lost 5 bases to trimming and J lost 0 bases, with 14 bases between them. Germline CDR1 is LNHDA and CDR2 is SQIVND (reference sequence). The CDR3 contains 16 residues. The CDR3 is CASSVQASYSNQPQHF. The covered CDR3 bases are TGTGCCAGTAGTGTACAGGCTTCCTATAGCAATCAGCCC.

This clone was counted ten times or more. The CDR3 end lies 3 residues beyond the end of the read and is filled in from the germline J gene. The chain couples TRBV5-1 to TRBJ2-7; 15 bases line up with TRBD2. V was clipped by 4 bases and J by 3 bases; unmatched bases: 5. Germline V lookup: CDR1 SGHRS, CDR2 YFSETQ. The CDR3 sequence is 16 residues long. CDR3 residues: CASSAGLAGGFYEQYF. Partial CDR3 DNA: TGCGCCAGCAGCGCGGGACTAGCGGGAGGTTTCTACGAG. The full variable domain, in which reference TRBV5-1 and TRBJ2-7 provide the parts outside the CDR3, is KAGVTQTPRYLIKTRGQQVTLSCSPISGHRSVSWYQQTPGQGLQFLFEYFSETQRNKGNFPGRFSGRQFSNSRSEMNVSTLELGDSALYLCASSAGLAGGFYEQYFGPGTRLTVT.

This clone was seen only a few times. The read comes to an end 3 residues before the CDR3 does, leaving the germline J gene to fill in the end. The rearrangement uses TRBV6-2 or TRBV6-3 and TRBJ2-7; TRBD2 matches at 9 bases. V shed 0 bases, J shed 4 bases, and the junction held 7 bases outside the gene matches. The length of the CDR3 is 16 residues. Germline V lookup: CDR1 MNHEY, CDR2 SVGEGT. The CDR3 bases that were read are TGTGCCAGCAGTTACTCGTTTTCTAGCGGGAAGTACGAG. It is translated as CASSYSFSSGKYE. The full CDR3 protein is CASSYSFSSGKYEQYF.

This clone has ten or more counts. With the read ending 3 residues before the CDR3 end, the germline J gene is used to fill in that end. The V and J genes are TRBV5-1 and TRBJ2-3; 11 positions match TRBD2. There are 16 residues in the CDR3. Germline V CDR1 and CDR2: SGHRS, YFSETQ. Trimming cost V 2 bases and J 0 bases; bases outside gene matches: 2. The DNA read from the CDR3 is TGCGCCAGCAGCTTCGCTAGCGGGGGGAGCACAGATACG. The encoded protein is CASSFASGGSTDT. From start to end, the CDR3 is CASSFASGGSTDTQYF.

This clone came up a few times. The read terminates 3 residues ahead of where the CDR3 ends, so the germline J gene completes it. The V gene is TRBV19, the J gene TRBJ2-5; D is possibly TRBD1 (6 bases). V lost 6 bases to trimming and J lost 2 bases, with 13 bases between them. This CDR3 contains 14 residues. CDR1 and CDR2 from the germline V gene are LNHDA and SQIVND (reference sequence). CDR3 DNA (partial): TGTGCCAGTAGACCAGGGGCAACTCAAGAGACC. Translation gives CASRPGATQET. The whole CDR3 sequence is CASRPGATQETQYF.

This clone occurred a few times. The read falls 3 residues short of the CDR3 end, and the missing part is taken from the germline J gene. V and J are TRBV5-1 and TRBJ1-1, with 8 positions matching TRBD1. Germline loops: CDR1 SGHRS, CDR2 YFSETQ. After removal of 5 bases from V and 4 bases from J, the junction contained 4 bases not matched to a gene. There are 13 residues in the CDR3. CDR3 bases read: TGCGCCAGCAGGCCGACAGGGGCCACTGAA. It encodes CASRPTGATE. Given in full, the CDR3 is CASRPTGATEAFF. Based on the CDR3 plus reference TRBV5-1 and TRBJ1-1, the full variable domain is KAGVTQTPRYLIKTRGQQVTLSCSPISGHRSVSWYQQTPGQGLQFLFEYFSETQRNKGNFPGRFSGRQFSNSRSEMNVSTLELGDSALYLCASRPTGATEAFFGQGTRLTVV.

Concerning this clone: The DNA ends 3 residues before the CDR3 does, and the rest of the CDR3 is filled in from the germline J gene. This chain links TRBV18 with TRBJ1-2, with D possibly TRBD1 on 6 matching bases. The CDR3 length is 14 residues. The germline gives CDR1 KGHSH, CDR2 LQKENI. CDR3 region: CASSPMTGGRGYTF. The DNA read from the CDR3 is TGTGCCAGCTCACCTATGACGGGGGGCAGGGGC.

This clone was picked up many times. The read ends 3 residues shy of where the CDR3 ends; the end is completed using the germline J gene. V is TRBV10-1 and J is TRBJ2-2, with D perhaps TRBD1 (5 bases). The V and J ends lost 6 bases and 1 base respectively, with 9 bases between them. Germline loops: CDR1 WNHNN, CDR2 SYGVQD (reference sequence). The CDR3 has 14 residues. The CDR3 sequence: CASRADRNTGELFF. The sequenced part of the CDR3 DNA is TGCGCCAGCAGAGCAGACAGGAACACCGGGGAG.

This clone was detected ten times or more. The read comes to an end 3 residues before the CDR3 does, leaving the germline J gene to fill in the end. V gene TRBV7-8 combines with J gene TRBJ2-7; 7 nucleotides match TRBD1. This CDR3 region has 13 residues. CDR1 and CDR2 (germline): SGHVS, FQNEAQ. V lost 7 bases to trimming and J lost 2 bases; unmatched junction nucleotides: 5. CDR3: CASTRGSTYEQYF. The CDR3 bases that were read are TGTGCCAGCACCAGGGGGTCGACCTACGAG.

The sample holds many counts of this clone. Sequencing ends 3 residues short of the CDR3 end; the germline J gene provides the rest. The chain couples TRBV18 to TRBJ2-6; no firm D call. The CDR3 consists of 14 residues. The ends were cut back, 3 bases at V and 3 bases at J, with 6 bases in the middle. Germline CDR1 reads KGHSH; CDR2 reads LQKENI. The CDR3 sequence is CASSPRVGANVLTF. CDR3 DNA (partial): TGTGCCAGCTCACCCCGGGTTGGGGCCAACGTC.

This clone has at least ten counts. Read coverage stops 3 residues before the CDR3 terminus; the germline J gene supplies the remainder. This chain connects TRBV20-1 to TRBJ1-5; unclear D gene. The CDR3 loop spans 13 amino acids. The V and J ends lost 3 bases and 4 bases respectively, with 10 bases between them. CDR1 DFQATT and CDR2 SNEGSKA come from the germline V gene (reference sequence). CDR3 residues: CSASESGNQPQHF. The covered CDR3 bases are TGCAGTGCTAGTGAAAGCGGGAATCAGCCC.

Comments on this clone: Read coverage stops 3 residues before the CDR3 terminus; the germline J gene supplies the remainder. The chain has TRBV6-2 or TRBV6-3 and TRBJ2-1; 12 bases align to TRBD2. The CDR3 spans 16 residues. The junction had 0 bases not matched to a gene; V was cut back by 0 bases and J by 3 bases. Germline V gene data show CDR1 as MNHEY and CDR2 as SVGEGT. CDR3 bases read: TGTGCCAGCAGTTACTCGACTAGCGGGAGCTACAATGAG. Translating gives CASSYSTSGSYNE. The full CDR3 sequence reads CASSYSTSGSYNEQFF.

For this clone: The CDR3 goes on 3 residues after the read ends, and that part is filled in from the germline J gene. V and J are TRBV7-9 and TRBJ2-5, with TRBD2 identical over 7 bases. J lost 1 base, V lost 1 base, and 3 bases had no gene match. Per germline, CDR1 SEHNR and CDR2 FQNEAQ (reference sequence). This CDR3 comprises 15 residues. CDR3 DNA, as far as it was read: TGTGCCAGCAGCTTAGGGCTAGCGGTCCAAGAGACC. Translation: CASSLGLAVQET. The whole CDR3 region reads CASSLGLAVQETQYF.

The sample holds a few counts of this clone. Sequencing ends 3 residues short of the CDR3 end; the germline J gene provides the rest. V is TRBV20-1 and J is TRBJ1-1, with 10 bases lining up with TRBD1. Germline lookup yields CDR1 DFQATT and CDR2 SNEGSKA (reference sequence). The V and J ends lost 6 bases and 4 bases, in that order; junction bases with no gene match: 11. The CDR3 covers 15 residues. CDR3 residues: CSAPPRQGAGTEAFF. The CDR3 bases that were read are TGCAGTGCCCCACCCCGACAGGGGGCGGGCACTGAA.

As for this clone: The CDR3 end falls 3 residues outside the read, so it is completed with the germline J gene. This chain connects TRBV19 to TRBJ2-5; D not certain. Trimming removed 9 bases from V and 1 base from J, with 18 bases in between. The germline V gene has CDR1 LNHDA and CDR2 SQIVND (reference sequence). The CDR3 covers 15 residues. The covered CDR3 bases are TGTGCCAGCAGGCGAACACCCAGAGGCCAAGAGACC. It specifies CASRRTPRGQET. From start to end, the CDR3 is CASRRTPRGQETQYF.

As to this clone: The read stops 3 residues short of the end of the CDR3; the missing end is completed from the germline J gene. The rearrangement uses TRBV6-2 or TRBV6-3 and TRBJ1-5; 10 nucleotides line up with TRBD1. V dropped 5 bases and J dropped 7; count of bases not matched to a gene: 2. Germline lookup yields CDR1 MNHEY and CDR2 SVGEGT. CDR3 length equals 13 residues. The CDR3 loop reads CASSGTGVQPQHF. The sequenced part of the CDR3 DNA is TGTGCCAGCAGTGGGACAGGGGTCCAGCCC.

This clone occurred a few times. The observed sequence ends 3 residues before the CDR3 terminus, with the missing tail filled in from the germline J gene. This chain connects TRBV20-1 to TRBJ1-1; 7 bases fit TRBD1. V lost 6 bases to trimming and J lost 0 bases; unmatched junction nucleotides: 4. The V gene's germline CDR1 is DFQATT and CDR2 SNEGSKA (reference sequence). The CDR3 covers 13 residues. The sequenced CDR3 bases are TGCAGTGCCGGGACAGAGATGAACACTGAA. Residues: CSAGTEMNTE. The whole CDR3 sequence is CSAGTEMNTEAFF.

This clone was observed many times. The missing CDR3 end, 3 residues past where the read stops, is filled in from the germline J gene. This chain connects TRBV4-1 to TRBJ2-7; 9 nucleotides agree with TRBD2. This CDR3 is 17 amino acids long. Germline trimming cut 0 bases from V and 2 bases from J; bases unmatched to any gene: 8. Germline V gene lookup returns CDR1 MGHRA and CDR2 YSYEKL. Partial CDR3 DNA: TGCGCCAGCAGCCAAGATCCCAGCGGGAGGCCAACCTACGAG. Translating it yields CASSQDPSGRPTYE. In full, the CDR3 is CASSQDPSGRPTYEQYF.

This clone appeared a few times. The read ends 3 residues before the CDR3 terminus; that terminus is restored from the germline J gene. The chain combines TRBV19 with TRBJ2-1; TRBD2 matches at 10 bases. The junction had 3 bases not matched to a gene; V was cut back by 3 bases and J by 7 bases. This CDR3 has 14 residues. Germline V gene data show CDR1 as LNHDA and CDR2 as SQIVND (reference sequence). CDR3 region: CASSILAGANEQFF. CDR3 DNA, as far as it was read: TGTGCCAGTAGTATTCTAGCGGGAGCTAATGAG.

There are many counts of this clone. The DNA ends 3 residues before the CDR3 does, and the rest of the CDR3 is filled in from the germline J gene. V gene TRBV7-8 combines with J gene TRBJ1-2, with 9 bases identical to TRBD1. Germline CDR1 SGHVS, CDR2 FQNEAQ. J lost 5 bases, V lost 5 bases, and 6 bases had no gene match. This CDR3 has 14 residues. CDR3 DNA (partial): TGTGCCAGCAGCGCCACGGGGACAGGGTATGGC. Translated: CASSATGTGYG. The entire CDR3 sequence reads CASSATGTGYGYTF.